This TCR beta chain was profiled in a study of CD8 T cells in ankylosing spondylitis. General study results and limits: Reported data indicate significant enrichment of disease-linked clones within matched ankylosing spondylitis synovial fluid. Roughly eight highly homologous variants made up a TCR beta motif that seemed to typify ankylosing spondylitis blood.

Quantitative molecular-barcoded 5'-RACE generated the TCR beta libraries. In TCRdb, the 5' RACE reads were re-called with MiXCR into one record per CDR3 protein. The sample lists a few hundred thousand distinct CDR3 sequences; less than 25% were seen once. As for this clonotype: The antigen remains unidentified.

The CDR3 sequence is 16 residues long. With 2 bases clipped from V and 6 bases from J, the junction kept 10 bases outside the gene matches. Germline assignment: CDR1 ENHRY and CDR2 SYGVKD. This TCR was sampled from a female donor with ankylosing spondylitis or in good health (not recorded which). The V call is TRBV10-3, the J call TRBJ1-2, with 9 bases that match TRBD1. Sequencing input: blood, either unsorted or a sorted T cell fraction (not recorded which). CDR3 nucleotides: TGTGCCATCAGTGAGGGACGGGACAGGGAATTGGATGGCTACACCTTC. Its protein product is CAISEGRDRELDGYTF.